Included here is one T cell receptor (beta chain) sequence, with context. No antigen is known for it. This sample is part of a study of cytomegalovirus exposure and HLA in healthy donors. PCR was performed using 60 Vbeta and 13 Jbeta primers. Profiled with immunoSEQ multiplex PCR; TCRdb holds only in-frame clones, not every one. The sample shows approximately 150,000 clones, approximately 78% of them seen only once. Overall study results and limits: What TCR beta sequences reportedly achieved was accurate prediction of HLA-A and HLA-B alleles in most subjects. Cytomegalovirus status, reportedly, was diagnosed with high specificity and sensitivity by the classifier.

Sequenced input: PBMCs. The TCR was taken from a woman between 40 and 50 years old in good health and CMV-seropositive.

The CDR3 loop reads CASSLGHGGYGYTF. The CDR3, as DNA: TGTGCCAGCAGCTTAGGCCACGGGGGCTATGGCTACACCTTC. J is TRBJ1-2 and V is TRBV11-3, with D possibly TRBD1 on 5 matching bases. This CDR3 spans 14 amino acids. The germline V gene has CDR1 SGHNT and CDR2 YENEEA. Between the trimmed V and J ends, which lost 1 base and 4 bases, there was a span of 10 bases.